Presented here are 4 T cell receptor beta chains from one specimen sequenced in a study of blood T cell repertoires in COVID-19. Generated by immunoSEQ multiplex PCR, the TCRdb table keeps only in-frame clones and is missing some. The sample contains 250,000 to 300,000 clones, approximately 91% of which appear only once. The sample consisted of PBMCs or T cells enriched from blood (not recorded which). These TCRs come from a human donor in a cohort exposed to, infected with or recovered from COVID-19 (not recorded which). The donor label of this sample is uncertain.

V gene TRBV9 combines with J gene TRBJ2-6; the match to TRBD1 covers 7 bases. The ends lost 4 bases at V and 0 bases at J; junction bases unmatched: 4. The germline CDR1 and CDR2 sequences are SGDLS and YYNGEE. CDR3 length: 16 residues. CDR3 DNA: TGTGCCAGCAGCACGACAGGGTCCTCTGGGGCCAACGTCCTGACTTTC. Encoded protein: CASSTTGSSGANVLTF.

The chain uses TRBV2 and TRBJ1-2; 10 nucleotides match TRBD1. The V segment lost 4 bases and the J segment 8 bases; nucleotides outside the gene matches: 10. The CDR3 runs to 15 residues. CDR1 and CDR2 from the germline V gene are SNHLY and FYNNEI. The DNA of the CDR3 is TGTGCCAGCAGTGCCTACGGACAGGGGGGTCGCGGCTACACCTTC. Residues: CASSAYGQGGRGYTF.

In nucleotides, the CDR3 is TGTGCCAGCAGCTTGGCTGGAGGAGGGGCCAACGTCCTGACTTTC. This codes for CASSLAGGGANVLTF. The rearrangement links TRBV5-4 to TRBJ2-6; tentative D call: TRBD2 (5 bases). Germline assignment: CDR1 SGHNT and CDR2 YYREEE (reference sequence). The CDR3 covers 15 residues. Trimming stripped 0 bases from V and 4 bases from J, with 8 bases between.

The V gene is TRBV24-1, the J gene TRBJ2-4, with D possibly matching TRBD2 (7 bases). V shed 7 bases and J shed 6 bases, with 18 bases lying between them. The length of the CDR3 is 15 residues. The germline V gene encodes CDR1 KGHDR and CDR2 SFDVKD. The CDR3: CATSEGGSYTNIQYF. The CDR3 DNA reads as TGTGCCACCAGCGAGGGGGGGTCCTATACAAACATTCAGTACTTC.